Each of the 19 T cell receptor beta chains below was sequenced from the same sample in a study of molecular identifiers for immune sequencing clone quantification. TCRdb redid the calling of the PCR reads with MiXCR, one entry per CDR3 protein. This table holds about 65,000 distinct CDR3 sequences, approximately 17% found once. Specimen: naive CD8+ T cells from blood, with Jurkat cell RNA spiked in. Subset noted: FACS-sorted CD8+CD4-CCR7+CD45RA+ naive T cells. These receptors all stem from a human donor in good health. Some libraries in this study had Jurkat cell RNA spiked in.

A note on this clonotype: A single base separates this from a much larger clone, so it may be a read error. The CDR3 carries no conserved terminal phenylalanine or tryptophan, so it likely arises from a read error. V usage is TRBV7-2 and J usage is TRBJ2-1; D unclear. Between the trimmed V and J ends, which lost 4 bases and 0 bases, there was a span of 13 bases. Germline V gives CDR1 SGHTA, CDR2 FQGNSA. The CDR3 covers 16 residues. The CDR3 DNA follows: TGTGCCAGCAGCTCTGGGCGGATGAGCTCCTACAATGAGCAGTTCTCC. Encoded protein: CASSSGRMSSYNEQFS.

The chain combines TRBV14 with TRBJ2-7, with D tentatively TRBD2 (6 bases). Looked up from germline, CDR1 is SGHDN and CDR2 is FVKESK. The CDR3 is 14 residues long. V gave up 4 bases and J gave up 2 bases, with 12 bases separating them. The CDR3 DNA follows: TGTGCCAGCAGCCGTCGGGAGCGCACCTACGAGCAGTACTTC. Translation: CASSRRERTYEQYF. Complete variable domain (other parts from reference TRBV14 and TRBJ2-7): EAGVTQFPSHSVIEKGQTVTLRCDPISGHDNLYWYRRVMGKEIKFLLHFVKESKQDESGMPNNRFLAERTGGTYSTLKVQPAELEDSGVYFCASSRRERTYEQYFGPGTRLTVT.

This clonotype was found many times. V and J are TRBV20-1 and TRBJ2-7; TRBD2 matches at 15 bases. Trimming at V came to 1 base and at J to 3 bases, leaving 4 bases not matched to a gene. CDR1 is DFQATT, CDR2 SNEGSKA, per germline (reference sequence). The CDR3 has 16 residues. The CDR3 nucleotides read TGCAGTGCTAGAGCCGGGACTAGCGGGAGGTTCTACGAGCAGTACTTC. Its translation: CSARAGTSGRFYEQYF.

This clonotype is classed as medium-sized. The rearrangement links TRBV7-8 to TRBJ2-3, with a possible D match to TRBD2 (5 bases). This CDR3 contains 17 residues. Germline CDR1 and CDR2: SGHVS and FQNEAQ. V dropped 5 bases and J dropped 1 base, with 19 bases sitting between them. The CDR3 spells CASSLPGRDFRTDTQYF. The CDR3 DNA reads TGTGCCAGCAGCCTCCCAGGACGGGATTTTCGCACAGATACGCAGTATTTT.

This chain joins TRBV24-1 and TRBJ2-1; 8 bases fit TRBD2. This CDR3 spans 21 amino acids. Trimming at V came to 3 bases and at J to 0 bases, leaving 18 bases not matched to a gene. Germline-derived CDR1 and CDR2 are KGHDR and SFDVKD. DNA for the CDR3: TGTGCCACCAGTGATGGCCCTCGGACTAGCCACACGGGGATCTCCTACAATGAGCAGTTCTTC. It encodes CATSDGPRTSHTGISYNEQFF.

In its sample, this clonotype was seen many times. The gene calls are TRBV6-4 and TRBJ1-2; 9 positions match TRBD1. This CDR3 region has 14 residues. With 5 bases clipped from V and 3 bases from J, the junction kept 4 bases outside the gene matches. Germline CDR1 is MRHNA and CDR2 is SNTAGT. CDR3 sequence reads: CASSPGQGHYGYTF. CDR3 in DNA: TGTGCCAGCAGTCCGGGACAGGGACACTATGGCTACACCTTC.

This clonotype has at least ten counts. The junction departs from the called germline gene at one end, perhaps through a read error. This chain connects TRBV15 to TRBJ2-7; D is unresolved. The CDR3 length is 15 residues. The germline V gene encodes CDR1 LNHNV and CDR2 YYDKDF (reference sequence). The CDR3 loop is CATSGDITSSYEQYF. In DNA form, the CDR3 reads TGTGCCACCAGCGGAGACATTACGAGCTCCTACGAGCAGTACTTC.

This clonotype has at least ten counts. The rearrangement uses TRBV5-1 and TRBJ1-1, with D possibly TRBD1 on 5 matching bases. Germline CDR1 SGHRS, CDR2 YFSETQ. The CDR3 is 12 residues long. The V gene lost 1 base and the J gene lost 6 bases, with 7 bases spanning the gap. DNA of the CDR3: TGCGCCAGCAGCTTGCTAGGGGCTGAAGCTTTCTTT. Its translation: CASSLLGAEAFF.

This clonotype occurred many times. The chain has TRBV2 and TRBJ2-7; the D is unclear. The germline CDR1 and CDR2 sequences are SNHLY and FYNNEI. The CDR3 loop spans 13 amino acids. Trimming took off 3 bases at V and 3 bases at J, with 9 bases between the two ends. CDR3 in DNA: TGTGCCAGCAGTGATTACCGTAACTACGAGCAGTACTTC. It encodes CASSDYRNYEQYF. Based on the CDR3 plus reference TRBV2 and TRBJ2-7, the full variable domain is EPEVTQTPSHQVTQMGQEVILRCVPISNHLYFYWYRQILGQKVEFLVSFYNNEISEKSEIFDDQFSVERPDGSNFTLKIRSTKLEDSAMYFCASSDYRNYEQYFGPGTRLTVT.

In this sample, this clonotype turned up many times. This chain links TRBV7-6 with TRBJ2-7; 8 bases fit TRBD2. The CDR3 length is 15 residues. The germline CDR1 and CDR2 sequences are SGHVS and FNYEAQ. Trimming took 2 bases from V and 6 from J; bases not matched to a gene: 9. The CDR3, as DNA: TGTGCCAGCAGCTTACCCCCGGGACTAGTGGGCGAGCAGTACTTC. It codes for CASSLPPGLVGEQYF.

This clonotype has ten or more counts. The rearrangement joins TRBV4-3 to TRBJ2-7; 7 bases are a match to TRBD2. CDR1 and CDR2 (germline): LGHNA, YSLEER. After removal of 0 bases from V and 3 bases from J, the junction contained 8 bases not matched to a gene. This CDR3 spans 16 amino acids. The CDR3 DNA is TGCGCCAGCAGCCAAGATGAGTGGGAGGGTAACTACGAGCAGTACTTC. Amino acids: CASSQDEWEGNYEQYF.

About this clonotype itself: This could be a read error, since a much larger clone is one nucleotide away. V and J are TRBV9 and TRBJ2-7; the D gene is possibly TRBD2 (6 bases). Trimming removed 1 base from V and 1 base from J, with 15 bases in between. Germline CDR1 and CDR2: SGDLS and YYNGEE. The CDR3 extends over 16 amino acids. The CDR3 nucleotides are TGTGCCAGCAGCGTACCTAAAGGGGCGGGGTCCTACGAGCAGTACTTC. The encoded protein is CASSVPKGAGSYEQYF.

The chain recombines TRBV27 with TRBJ2-7; tentatively, D is TRBD2 (6 bases). Germline loops: CDR1 MNHEY, CDR2 SMNVEV (reference sequence). Trimming left V 5 bases short and J 4 bases short, with 15 bases between. This CDR3 is 14 amino acids long. CDR3 in DNA: TGTGCCAGCAGTGCGACTAGTCTTGGGTACGAGCAGTACTTC. This codes for CASSATSLGYEQYF.

As concerns this clonotype: One base away lies a much larger clone, so this may be a sequencing read error. The chain has TRBV7-9 and TRBJ1-3, with no clear D. Per the germline V gene, CDR1 is SEHNR and CDR2 is FQNEAQ (reference sequence). The CDR3 covers 16 residues. CDR3 coding DNA: TGTGCCAGCAGCCCCGTCGACGGGAGCTCTGGAAACACCATGTATTTT. It is translated as CASSPVDGSSGNTMYF. The full variable domain, completed using reference TRBV7-9 and TRBJ1-3, is DTGVSQNPRHKITKRGQNVTFRCDPISEHNRLYWYRQTLGQGPEFLTYFQNEAQLEKSRLLSDRFSAERPKGSFSTLEIQRTEQGDSAMYLCASSPVDGSSGNTMYFGEGSWLTVV.

The chain is built from TRBV6-5 and TRBJ1-2; D not resolved. The CDR3 totals 14 residues. CDR1 is MNHEY, CDR2 SVGAGI, per germline. V lost 5 bases and J lost 4, with 14 bases in between. Here the CDR3 reads CASSINEQIYGYTF. The DNA of the CDR3 is TGTGCCAGCAGTATAAACGAACAGATCTATGGCTACACCTTC.

This clonotype was recorded many times. The chain couples TRBV6-6 to TRBJ2-7; 7 bases agree with TRBD1. With V trimmed by 3 bases and J by 2 bases, 10 bases remained unmatched. This CDR3 is built from 16 residues. Germline CDR1 reads MNHNY; CDR2 reads SVGAGI (reference sequence). The CDR3 region has the DNA TGTGCCAGCAGTTATGCCGTCGGACAGGACCCCTACGAGCAGTACTTC. This codes for CASSYAVGQDPYEQYF.

This clonotype has ten or more counts. The genes are TRBV28 and TRBJ1-1; D perhaps matches TRBD1 (5 bases). Germline V gives CDR1 MDHEN, CDR2 SYDVKM. This CDR3 is 14 amino acids long. With 2 bases removed from V and 0 bases from J, the gap between germline ends came to 7 bases. CDR3 amino acids: CASSLQGLNTEAFF. In nucleotides, the CDR3 is TGTGCCAGCAGTTTACAGGGATTGAACACTGAAGCTTTCTTT.

This clonotype was detected many times. CDR3 loop: CATSDFTLGTSVNEQFF. CDR3 DNA sequence: TGTGCCACCAGTGATTTTACCCTGGGGACTAGCGTCAATGAGCAGTTCTTC. V gene TRBV24-1 combines with J gene TRBJ2-1, with 10 bases identical to TRBD2. With V trimmed by 1 base and J by 6 bases, 8 bases remained unmatched. This CDR3 is 17 amino acids long. In germline, CDR1 is KGHDR, CDR2 SFDVKD.

With regard to this clonotype: It is likely a read error, because the conserved phenylalanine at the end of the CDR3 is missing. The chain is built from TRBV2 and TRBJ2-3; TRBD1 matches at 10 bases. This CDR3 has 16 residues. Germline V gene data show CDR1 as SNHLY and CDR2 as FYNNEI. Germline trimming cut 3 bases from V and 5 bases from J; bases unmatched to any gene: 8. CDR3 amino acids: CASSDGDRGVEDTQYL. Here the CDR3 DNA reads TGTGCCAGCAGTGATGGGGACAGGGGAGTTGAAGATACGCAGTATCTT.